This entry concerns a single T cell receptor beta chain. The protocol was immunoSEQ multiplex PCR, while the TCRdb copy is restricted to in-frame clones and leaves out a portion. The sample holds around 200,000 clones, 85% seen once. The entry originates in a study of blood T cell repertoires in COVID-19. Study-level information: PBMCs, B-cell-depleted T cells, or T cells were the source of the cDNA or gDNA that made up the material.

Cohort allocation depended upon clinical history that participants reported. Donors in Cohort 3 counted as recovered after two negative PCRs, clearance, or symptom resolution. The TCR originated in a man in his forties who had recovered from COVID-19. The sequenced sample was PBMCs or T cells enriched from blood (not recorded which).

In nucleotides, the CDR3 is TGTGCCAGCAGTTACTCAACAGGTTATGGCTACACCTTC. Protein product: CASSYSTGYGYTF. The chain uses TRBV6-6 and TRBJ1-2; TRBD1 is a possible D gene (5 bases). The CDR3 is 13 amino acids. Germline CDR1 reads MNHNY; CDR2 reads SVGAGI (reference sequence). The ends were cut back, 0 bases at V and 5 bases at J, with 7 bases in the middle.